This T cell receptor beta chain was retrieved from a study of shared clonotypes between healthy human individuals. Overall study context: The donor pool was made up of two women and a few men aged 18 to 49. Each donor's CD4 naive and CD4 memory cells filled three plates apiece, CD8 naive two, and CD8 memory one.

This clone was observed once. No antigen is known for it. In the study's own analysis: With immunoSEQ giving junction-only sequences and no quality scores, filtering differed. Profiled with immunoSEQ multiplex PCR; TCRdb holds only in-frame clones, not every one. Clone size and V and J calls were adopted from that table, with D and trimming inferred from the DNA. The data contain around 1.6 million clones, roughly 98% of them singletons. Germline CDR1 reads LNHDA; CDR2 reads SQIVND (reference sequence). J was trimmed by 6 bases and V by 1 base; bases with no gene match: 8. This CDR3 is 15 amino acids long. Study-level results: All-four-donor shared clonotypes had higher generation probabilities than non-shared clonotypes did.

This TCR was recovered from a man aged 25 to 40 in good health. Specimen: naive CD4+ T cells sorted from blood. Subset: CD45RA+ positively selected. The chain joins TRBV19 to TRBJ2-7; TRBD1 matches 8 bases. CDR3 bases: TGTGCCAGTAGTATAGTGCCCCCGGGACAGGCCGAGCAGTACTTC. Residues: CASSIVPPGQAEQYF.